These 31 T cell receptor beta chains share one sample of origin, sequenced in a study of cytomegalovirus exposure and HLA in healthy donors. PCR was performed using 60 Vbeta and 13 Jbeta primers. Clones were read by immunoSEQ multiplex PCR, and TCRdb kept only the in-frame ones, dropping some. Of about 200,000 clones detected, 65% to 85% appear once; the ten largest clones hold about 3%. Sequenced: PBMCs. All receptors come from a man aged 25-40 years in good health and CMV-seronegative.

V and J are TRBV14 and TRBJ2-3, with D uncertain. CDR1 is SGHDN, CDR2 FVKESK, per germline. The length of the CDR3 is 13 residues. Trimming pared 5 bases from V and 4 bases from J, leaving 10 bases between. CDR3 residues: CASSTHPADTQYF. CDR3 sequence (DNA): TGTGCCAGCAGCACCCATCCGGCAGATACGCAGTATTTT. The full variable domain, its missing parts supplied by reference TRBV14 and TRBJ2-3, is EAGVTQFPSHSVIEKGQTVTLRCDPISGHDNLYWYRRVMGKEIKFLLHFVKESKQDESGMPNNRFLAERTGGTYSTLKVQPAELEDSGVYFCASSTHPADTQYFGPGTRLTVL.

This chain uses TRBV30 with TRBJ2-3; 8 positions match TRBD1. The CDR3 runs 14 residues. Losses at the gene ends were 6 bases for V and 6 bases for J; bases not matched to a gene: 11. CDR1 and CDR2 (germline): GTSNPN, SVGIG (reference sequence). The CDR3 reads CACPRTGSGDTQYF. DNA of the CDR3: TGTGCCTGTCCAAGGACAGGGTCTGGCGATACGCAGTATTTT.

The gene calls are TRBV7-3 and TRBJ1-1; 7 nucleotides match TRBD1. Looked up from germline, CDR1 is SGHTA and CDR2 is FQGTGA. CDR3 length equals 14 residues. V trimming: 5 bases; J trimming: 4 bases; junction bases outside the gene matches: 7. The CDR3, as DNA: TGTGCCAGCAGCGCACAGGGGCACGGCACTGAAGCTTTCTTT. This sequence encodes CASSAQGHGTEAFF.

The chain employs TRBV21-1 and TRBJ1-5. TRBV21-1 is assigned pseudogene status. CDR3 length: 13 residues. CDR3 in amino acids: CAAGAGSIQPQHF. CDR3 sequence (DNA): TGTGCCGCGGGGGCAGGGTCGATTCAGCCCCAGCATTTT.

The CDR3 region has the DNA TGTGCCAGCTCGGACAGGGGGTGGAATGAGCAGTTCTTC. This codes for CASSDRGWNEQFF. This sequence joins TRBV6-1 and TRBJ2-1, with TRBD1 matching over 10 bases. V shed 8 bases, J shed 7 bases, and the junction held 5 bases outside the gene matches. The CDR3 consists of 13 residues. CDR1 MNHNS and CDR2 SASEGT come from the germline V gene.

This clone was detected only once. The DNA of the CDR3 is TGCGCCAGCAGCTTGGAACAGGGGGCCTCCTACAATGAGCAGTTCTTC. This translates into CASSLEQGASYNEQFF. The rearrangement uses TRBV5-1 and TRBJ2-1; TRBD1 matches at 9 bases. The V gene end was trimmed by 0 bases and the J gene end by 0 bases; junction bases not matched to a gene: 1. CDR1 is SGHRS, CDR2 YFSETQ, per germline. This CDR3 is built from 16 residues.

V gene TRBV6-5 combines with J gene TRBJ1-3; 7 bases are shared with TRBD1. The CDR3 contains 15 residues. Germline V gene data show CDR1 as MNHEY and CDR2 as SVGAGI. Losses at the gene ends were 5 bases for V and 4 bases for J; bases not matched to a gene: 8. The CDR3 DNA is TGTGCCAGCAGTAAAACAGGGGAGAGGGGAAACACCATATATTTT. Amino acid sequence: CASSKTGERGNTIYF.

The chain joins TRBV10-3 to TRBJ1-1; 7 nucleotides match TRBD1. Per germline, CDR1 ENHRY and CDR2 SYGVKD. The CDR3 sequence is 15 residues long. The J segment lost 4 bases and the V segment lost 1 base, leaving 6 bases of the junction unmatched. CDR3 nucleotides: TGTGCCATCAGTGAGTATAATGCAGGGGGCACTGAAGCTTTCTTT. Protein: CAISEYNAGGTEAFF.

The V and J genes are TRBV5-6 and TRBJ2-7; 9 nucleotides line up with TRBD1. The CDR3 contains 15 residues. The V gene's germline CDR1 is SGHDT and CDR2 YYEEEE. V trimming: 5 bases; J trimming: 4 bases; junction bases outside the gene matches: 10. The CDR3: CASSLSGQGTYEQYF. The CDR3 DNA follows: TGTGCCAGCAGTTTGTCGGGACAGGGTACTTACGAGCAGTACTTC.

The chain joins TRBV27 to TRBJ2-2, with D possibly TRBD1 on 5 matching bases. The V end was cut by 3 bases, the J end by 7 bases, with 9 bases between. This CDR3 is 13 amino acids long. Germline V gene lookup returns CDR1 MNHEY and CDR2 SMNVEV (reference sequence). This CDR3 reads CASSLSTVGELFF. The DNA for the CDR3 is TGTGCCAGCAGTTTGTCGACAGTCGGGGAGCTGTTTTTT.

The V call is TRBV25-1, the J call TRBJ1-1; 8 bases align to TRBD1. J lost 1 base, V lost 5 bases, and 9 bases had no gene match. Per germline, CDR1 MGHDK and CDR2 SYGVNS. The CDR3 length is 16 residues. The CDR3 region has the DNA TGTGCCAGCAGTAGGACAGGGTGGGTGGGGAACACTGAAGCTTTCTTT. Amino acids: CASSRTGWVGNTEAFF.

The CDR3 region is CASSPLQEPNYGYTF. CDR3 coding DNA: TGTGCCAGCTCACCATTACAGGAACCTAACTATGGCTACACCTTC. The genes are TRBV18 and TRBJ1-2, with D tentatively TRBD1 (5 bases). The CDR3 is 15 amino acids. Trimming pared 2 bases from V and 0 bases from J, leaving 10 bases between. The germline CDR1 and CDR2 sequences are KGHSH and LQKENI.

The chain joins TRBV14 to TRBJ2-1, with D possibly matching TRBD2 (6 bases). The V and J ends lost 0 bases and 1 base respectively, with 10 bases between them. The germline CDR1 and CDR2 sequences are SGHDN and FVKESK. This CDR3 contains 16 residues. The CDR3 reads CASSQDWGVSYNEQFF. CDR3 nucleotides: TGTGCCAGCAGCCAAGATTGGGGGGTTTCCTACAATGAGCAGTTCTTC. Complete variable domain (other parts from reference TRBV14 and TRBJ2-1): EAGVTQFPSHSVIEKGQTVTLRCDPISGHDNLYWYRRVMGKEIKFLLHFVKESKQDESGMPNNRFLAERTGGTYSTLKVQPAELEDSGVYFCASSQDWGVSYNEQFFGPGTRLTVL.

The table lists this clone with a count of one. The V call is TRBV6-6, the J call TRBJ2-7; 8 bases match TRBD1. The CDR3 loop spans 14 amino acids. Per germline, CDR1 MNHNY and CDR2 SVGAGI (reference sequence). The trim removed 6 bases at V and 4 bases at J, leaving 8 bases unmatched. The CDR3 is CASRTETGVYEQYF. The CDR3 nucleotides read TGTGCCAGCAGGACCGAGACAGGGGTTTACGAGCAGTACTTC.

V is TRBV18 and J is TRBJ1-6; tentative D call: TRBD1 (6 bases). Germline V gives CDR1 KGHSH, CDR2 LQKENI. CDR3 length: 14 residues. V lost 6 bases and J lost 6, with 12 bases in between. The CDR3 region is CASSHREPNSPLHF. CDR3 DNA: TGTGCCAGCTCTCACAGGGAGCCTAATTCACCCCTCCACTTT.

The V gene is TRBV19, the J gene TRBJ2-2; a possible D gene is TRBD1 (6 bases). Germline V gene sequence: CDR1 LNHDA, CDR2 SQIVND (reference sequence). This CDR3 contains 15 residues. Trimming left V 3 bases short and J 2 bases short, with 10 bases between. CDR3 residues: CASSIGTTNTGELFF. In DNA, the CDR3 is TGTGCCAGTAGTATTGGGACAACCAACACCGGGGAGCTGTTTTTT. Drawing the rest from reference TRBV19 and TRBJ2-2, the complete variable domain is DGGITQSPKYLFRKEGQNVTLSCEQNLNHDAMYWYRQDPGQGLRLIYYSQIVNDFQKGDIAEGYSVSREKKESFPLTVTSAQKNPTAFYLCASSIGTTNTGELFFGEGSRLTVL.

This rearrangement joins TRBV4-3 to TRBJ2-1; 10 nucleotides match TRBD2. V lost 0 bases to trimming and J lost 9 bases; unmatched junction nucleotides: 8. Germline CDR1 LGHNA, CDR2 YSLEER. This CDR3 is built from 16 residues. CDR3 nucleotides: TGCGCCAGCAGCCAAGAGCCTAGCGGGGGAGGGGGTGAGCAGTTCTTC. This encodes CASSQEPSGGGGEQFF.

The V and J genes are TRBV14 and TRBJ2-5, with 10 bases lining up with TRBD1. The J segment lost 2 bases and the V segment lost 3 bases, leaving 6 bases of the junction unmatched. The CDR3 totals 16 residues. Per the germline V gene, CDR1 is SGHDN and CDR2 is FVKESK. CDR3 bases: TGTGCCAGCAGCCAGCGGACAGGGGGATTACAAGAGACCCAGTACTTC. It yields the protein CASSQRTGGLQETQYF.

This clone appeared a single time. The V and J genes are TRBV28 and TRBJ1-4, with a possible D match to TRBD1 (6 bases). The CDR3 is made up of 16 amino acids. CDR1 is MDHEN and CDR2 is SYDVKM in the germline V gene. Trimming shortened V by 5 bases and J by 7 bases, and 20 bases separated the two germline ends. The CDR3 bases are TGTGCCAGCAGTCTAGGCTTAGGGGGGAGGGTTGAAAAACTGTTTTTT. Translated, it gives CASSLGLGGRVEKLFF.

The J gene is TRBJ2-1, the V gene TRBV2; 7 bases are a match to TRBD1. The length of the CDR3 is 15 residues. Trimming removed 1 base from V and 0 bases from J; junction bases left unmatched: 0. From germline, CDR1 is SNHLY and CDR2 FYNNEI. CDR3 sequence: CASSEDRGSYNEQFF. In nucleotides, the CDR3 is TGTGCCAGCAGTGAAGACAGGGGCTCCTACAATGAGCAGTTCTTC.

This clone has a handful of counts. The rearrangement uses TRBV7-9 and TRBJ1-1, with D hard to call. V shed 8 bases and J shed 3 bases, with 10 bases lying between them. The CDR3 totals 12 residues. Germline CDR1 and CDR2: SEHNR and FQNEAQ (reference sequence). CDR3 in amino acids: CASVAGDTEAFF. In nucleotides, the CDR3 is TGTGCCAGCGTCGCCGGGGACACTGAAGCTTTCTTT. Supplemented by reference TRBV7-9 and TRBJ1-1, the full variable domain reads DTGVSQNPRHKITKRGQNVTFRCDPISEHNRLYWYRQTLGQGPEFLTYFQNEAQLEKSRLLSDRFSAERPKGSFSTLEIQRTEQGDSAMYLCASVAGDTEAFFGQGTRLTVV.

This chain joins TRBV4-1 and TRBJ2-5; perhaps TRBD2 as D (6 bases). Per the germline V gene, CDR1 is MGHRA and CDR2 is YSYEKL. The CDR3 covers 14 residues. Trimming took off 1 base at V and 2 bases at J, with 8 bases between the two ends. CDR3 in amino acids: CASSQVAGQETQYF. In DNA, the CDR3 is TGCGCCAGCAGCCAAGTGGCGGGACAAGAGACCCAGTACTTC.

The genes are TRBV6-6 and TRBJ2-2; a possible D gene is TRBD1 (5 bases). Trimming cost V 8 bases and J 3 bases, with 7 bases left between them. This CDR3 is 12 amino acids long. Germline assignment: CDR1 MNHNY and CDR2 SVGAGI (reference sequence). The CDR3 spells CASDRDTGELFF. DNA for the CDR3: TGTGCCAGCGACAGAGACACCGGGGAGCTGTTTTTT.

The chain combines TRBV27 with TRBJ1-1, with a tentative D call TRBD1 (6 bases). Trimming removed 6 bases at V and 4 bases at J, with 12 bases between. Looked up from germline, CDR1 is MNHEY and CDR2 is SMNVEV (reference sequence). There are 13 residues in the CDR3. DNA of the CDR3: TGTGCCAGCAGGGACAGCGTTCTCACTGAAGCTTTCTTT. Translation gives CASRDSVLTEAFF.

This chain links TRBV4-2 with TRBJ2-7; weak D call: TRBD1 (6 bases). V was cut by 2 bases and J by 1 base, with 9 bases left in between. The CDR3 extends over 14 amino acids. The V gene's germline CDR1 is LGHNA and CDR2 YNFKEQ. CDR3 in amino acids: CASSQPDRSYEQYF. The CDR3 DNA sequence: TGTGCCAGCAGCCAACCGGACAGATCCTACGAGCAGTACTTC.

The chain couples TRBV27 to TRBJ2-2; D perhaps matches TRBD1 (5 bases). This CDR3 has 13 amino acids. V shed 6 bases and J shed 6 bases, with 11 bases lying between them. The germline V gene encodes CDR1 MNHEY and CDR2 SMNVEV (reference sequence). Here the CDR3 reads CASRSTGSGELFF. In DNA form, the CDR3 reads TGTGCCAGCAGAAGTACAGGATCCGGGGAGCTGTTTTTT.

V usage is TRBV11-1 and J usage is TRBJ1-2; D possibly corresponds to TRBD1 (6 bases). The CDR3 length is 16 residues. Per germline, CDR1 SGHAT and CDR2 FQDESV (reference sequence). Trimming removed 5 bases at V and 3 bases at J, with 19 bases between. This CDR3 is CASSKPTTGSDYGYTF. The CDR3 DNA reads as TGTGCCAGCAGCAAACCCACAACAGGGTCCGACTATGGCTACACCTTC.

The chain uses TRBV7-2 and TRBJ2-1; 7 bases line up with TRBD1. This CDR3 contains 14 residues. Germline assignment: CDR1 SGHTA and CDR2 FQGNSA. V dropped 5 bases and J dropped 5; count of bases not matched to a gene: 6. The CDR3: CASSRGGSDNEQFF. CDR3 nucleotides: TGTGCCAGCAGCCGAGGGGGCTCGGACAATGAGCAGTTCTTC.

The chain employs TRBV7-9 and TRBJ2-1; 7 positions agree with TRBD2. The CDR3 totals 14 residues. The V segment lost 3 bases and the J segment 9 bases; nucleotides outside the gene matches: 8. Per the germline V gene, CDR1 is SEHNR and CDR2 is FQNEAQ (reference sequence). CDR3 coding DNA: TGTGCCAGCAGCTTGGAGTGGCGGGGGTTTGAGCAGTTCTTC. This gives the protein CASSLEWRGFEQFF.

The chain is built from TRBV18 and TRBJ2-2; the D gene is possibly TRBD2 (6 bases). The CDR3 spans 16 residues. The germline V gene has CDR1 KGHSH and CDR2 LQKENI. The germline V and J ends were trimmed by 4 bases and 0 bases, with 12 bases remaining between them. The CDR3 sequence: CASSLVAVANTGELFF. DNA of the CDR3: TGTGCCAGCTCACTCGTAGCGGTCGCGAACACCGGGGAGCTGTTTTTT.

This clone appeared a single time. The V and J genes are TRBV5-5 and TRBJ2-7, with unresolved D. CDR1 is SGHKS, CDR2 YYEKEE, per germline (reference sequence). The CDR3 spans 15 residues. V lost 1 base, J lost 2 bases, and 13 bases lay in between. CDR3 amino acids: CASSLSWAEAYEQYF. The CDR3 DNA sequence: TGTGCCAGCAGCTTGTCCTGGGCAGAAGCCTACGAGCAGTACTTC.